Following are 16 T cell receptor beta chains from one sample sequenced in a study of chemoradiotherapy in HPV16-positive cancers. Method: immunoSEQ multiplex PCR; TCRdb's copy keeps in-frame clones and lacks some. The repertoire holds just over 8,500 clones, with approximately 79% as singletons. The material was obtained from a patient who underwent chemoradiotherapy. These receptors all come from a human donor with HPV-associated anogenital cancer.

In its sample, this clone was seen a few times. The genes are TRBV11-2 and TRBJ1-4, with D perhaps TRBD1 (6 bases). V was pared by 1 base and J by 11 bases, with 14 bases between. The CDR3 is made up of 14 amino acids. Germline CDR1 is SGHAT and CDR2 is FQNNGV. CDR3 region: CASSLGGVGHKLFF. The DNA for the CDR3 is TGTGCCAGCAGCTTAGGAGGTGTGGGACATAAACTGTTTTTT.

V is TRBV28 and J is TRBJ1-4; 7 bases match TRBD1. Germline loops: CDR1 MDHEN, CDR2 SYDVKM. This CDR3 spans 19 amino acids. The V segment lost 6 bases and the J segment 0 bases; nucleotides outside the gene matches: 16. CDR3 residues: CASSLWRGRDTATNEKLFF. The CDR3 DNA reads as TGTGCCAGCAGCCTTTGGAGGGGGCGAGATACAGCAACTAATGAAAAACTGTTTTTT.

In this sample, this clone turned up once. The genes are TRBV28 and TRBJ2-3; a weak D match, TRBD1 (5 bases). V was cut by 4 bases and J by 2 bases, with 10 bases left in between. The CDR3 totals 14 residues. Germline V lookup: CDR1 MDHEN, CDR2 SYDVKM. The CDR3 sequence is CASSWAGYTDTQYF. The CDR3 region has the DNA TGTGCCAGCAGTTGGGCAGGGTACACAGATACGCAGTATTTT.

The chain has TRBV6-1 and TRBJ2-5, with TRBD2 matching 8 bases. The trim removed 0 bases at V and 2 bases at J, leaving 2 bases unmatched. Per the germline V gene, CDR1 is MNHNS and CDR2 is SASEGT. CDR3 length equals 15 residues. The CDR3 here is CASSEAAGAQETQYF. DNA of the CDR3: TGTGCCAGCAGTGAAGCAGCGGGAGCGCAAGAGACCCAGTACTTC.

This chain joins TRBV11-2 and TRBJ2-5; TRBD1 might be the D (5 bases). CDR3 length: 12 residues. V lost 5 bases and J 7 bases, leaving 11 bases between the germline ends. CDR1 is SGHAT, CDR2 FQNNGV, per germline. CDR3 sequence reads: CASSDRTGTQYF. The DNA for the CDR3 is TGTGCCAGCAGCGACCGCACAGGGACCCAGTACTTC.

The rearrangement links TRBV5-1 to TRBJ1-4; TRBD1 matches 7 bases. This CDR3 region has 15 residues. The germline gives CDR1 SGHRS, CDR2 YFSETQ. The ends lost 3 bases at V and 3 bases at J; junction bases unmatched: 5. CDR3 amino acids: CASSSQGVSNEKLFF. The CDR3 DNA reads TGCGCCAGCAGCTCCCAGGGGGTCTCTAATGAAAAACTGTTTTTT.

The rearrangement uses TRBV9 and TRBJ2-2, with D unresolved. V was trimmed by 4 bases and J by 5 bases, leaving 12 bases between them. The CDR3 spans 14 residues. CDR1 is SGDLS, CDR2 YYNGEE, per germline. CDR3 in DNA: TGTGCCAGCAGCCCCCGGGCCCAAACCGGGGAGCTGTTTTTT. Protein product: CASSPRAQTGELFF.

The chain recombines TRBV13 with TRBJ2-3; 8 positions agree with TRBD2. The length of the CDR3 is 21 residues. Germline CDR1 is PRHDT and CDR2 is FYEKMQ (reference sequence). V trimming: 3 bases; J trimming: 0 bases; junction bases outside the gene matches: 20. The CDR3 sequence: CASSFANPLVMREDSTDTQYF. The CDR3 region has the DNA TGTGCCAGCAGCTTCGCTAATCCTCTAGTCATGCGGGAGGATAGCACAGATACGCAGTATTTT.

The V gene is TRBV5-1, the J gene TRBJ2-7; 11 bases align to TRBD2. Looked up from germline, CDR1 is SGHRS and CDR2 is YFSETQ. V trimming: 0 bases; J trimming: 3 bases; junction bases outside the gene matches: 5. CDR3 length equals 16 residues. The CDR3 is CASSLDSGRARYEQYF. The CDR3 DNA is TGCGCCAGCAGCTTGGATAGCGGGAGGGCCCGCTACGAGCAGTACTTC.

The chain has TRBV15 and TRBJ2-7; D possibly corresponds to TRBD1 (5 bases). Germline V gene sequence: CDR1 LNHNV, CDR2 YYDKDF (reference sequence). The CDR3 has 13 residues. V shed 4 bases and J shed 0 bases, with 7 bases lying between them. The CDR3 region is CATSNRYSYEQYF. CDR3 nucleotides: TGTGCCACCAGCAACAGGTACTCCTACGAGCAGTACTTC. Combining the CDR3 with reference TRBV15 and TRBJ2-7 gives the whole variable domain DAMVIQNPRYQVTQFGKPVTLSCSQTLNHNVMYWYQQKSSQAPKLLFHYYDKDFNNEADTPDNFQSRRPNTSFCFLDIRSPGLGDTAMYLCATSNRYSYEQYFGPGTRLTVT.

The chain employs TRBV6-1 and TRBJ2-1, with 7 bases aligning to TRBD2. The CDR3 runs to 14 residues. In germline, CDR1 is MNHNS, CDR2 SASEGT. V was pared by 3 bases and J by 3 bases, with 2 bases of the junction left unmatched. The CDR3 nucleotides are TGTGCCAGCAGTGATTCGGGAGGCTACAATGAGCAGTTCTTC. It codes for CASSDSGGYNEQFF.

The chain recombines TRBV30 with TRBJ2-5; perhaps TRBD2 as D (6 bases). The CDR3 is 15 residues long. CDR1 and CDR2 from the germline V gene are GTSNPN and SVGIG (reference sequence). Between the trimmed V and J ends, which lost 0 bases and 9 bases, there was a span of 20 bases. CDR3 amino acids: CAWSVFSGGGEAQYF. As DNA, the CDR3 is TGTGCCTGGAGTGTTTTTTCAGGCGGCGGGGAGGCCCAGTACTTC.

The chain is built from TRBV6-1 and TRBJ2-6; 10 bases map to TRBD2. CDR1 is MNHNS and CDR2 is SASEGT in the germline V gene. CDR3 size: 18 residues. With V trimmed by 4 bases and J by 0 bases, 6 bases remained unmatched. DNA of the CDR3: TGTGCCAGCAGTGGACTAGCGGGTGTCCTCTCTGGGGCCAACGTCCTGACTTTC. This sequence encodes CASSGLAGVLSGANVLTF.

The chain carries TRBV29-1 and TRBJ2-1; TRBD1 aligns across 10 bases. V was pared by 2 bases and J by 16 bases, with 11 bases of the junction left unmatched. This CDR3 spans 13 amino acids. The germline V gene encodes CDR1 SQVTM and CDR2 ANQGSEA. DNA of the CDR3: TGCAGCGTTGAAAAGGGGCTTGGGACAGGGGTTTTCTTC. Its translation: CSVEKGLGTGVFF.

The chain employs TRBV7-2 and TRBJ2-5, with D perhaps given as TRBD1 or TRBD2 (5 bases each). The V gene lost 2 bases and the J gene lost 2 bases, with 12 bases spanning the gap. The CDR3 length is 15 residues. The germline V gene has CDR1 SGHTA and CDR2 FQGNSA. The chain's CDR3 is CASSLRGTTQETQYF. Here the CDR3 DNA reads TGTGCCAGCAGCTTAAGAGGGACCACGCAAGAGACCCAGTACTTC.

The V call is TRBV6-1, the J call TRBJ2-7, with D perhaps given as TRBD1 or TRBD2 (5 bases each). Trimming removed 10 bases from V and 4 bases from J, with 20 bases in between. CDR1 and CDR2 (germline): MNHNS, SASEGT. The CDR3 has 14 amino acids. In DNA, the CDR3 is TGTGCCACCAATACGGGACCCGCCGAATACGAGCAGTACTTC. This codes for CATNTGPAEYEQYF.